These 15 T cell receptor beta chains share one sample of origin, sequenced in a study of early T cells in non-severe SARS-CoV-2 infection. Using its own MiXCR run on the 5' RACE reads, TCRdb lists one record per CDR3 protein. The sample lists 55,000 to 65,000 distinct CDR3 sequences, over 12% occurring once. Sequencing was performed on whole blood, taken at baseline. These receptors all come from an adult who was a healthcare worker with PCR-confirmed SARS-CoV-2 infection or an uninfected control (not recorded which).

In its sample, this clonotype was seen many times. This chain connects TRBV5-1 to TRBJ2-3, with a weak D call TRBD2 (5 bases). Germline lookup yields CDR1 SGHRS and CDR2 YFSETQ. This CDR3 contains 12 residues. Deletions cut 5 bases from V and 2 bases from J, with 6 bases between. The CDR3 sequence is CASRDFTDTQYF. DNA of the CDR3: TGCGCCAGCAGGGACTTCACAGATACGCAGTATTTT.

The J gene is TRBJ2-4, the V gene TRBV20-1; 10 nucleotides align to TRBD2. Germline V gene lookup returns CDR1 DFQATT and CDR2 SNEGSKA (reference sequence). The V gene end was trimmed by 7 bases and the J gene end by 5 bases; junction bases not matched to a gene: 11. This CDR3 has 15 residues. The CDR3 DNA reads TGCAGTGTCCCAAACCCAGGACTAGCGGAAAACATTCAGTACTTC. Translation gives CSVPNPGLAENIQYF.

The table lists this clonotype with many counts. V is TRBV7-6 and J is TRBJ2-3, with 11 bases aligning to TRBD2. CDR3 size: 16 residues. Germline V lookup: CDR1 SGHVS, CDR2 FNYEAQ. V trimming: 5 bases; J trimming: 3 bases; junction bases outside the gene matches: 7. The CDR3 nucleotides are TGTGCCAGCAGCCAGGGACTAGCGGAACTTACAGATACGCAGTATTTT. The encoded protein is CASSQGLAELTDTQYF.

This clonotype was recorded at least ten times. V usage is TRBV7-9 and J usage is TRBJ2-1; D ambiguous. Looked up from germline, CDR1 is SEHNR and CDR2 is FQNEAQ (reference sequence). The V gene lost 3 bases and the J gene lost 6 bases, with 3 bases spanning the gap. This CDR3 has 11 residues. The CDR3 DNA follows: TGTGCCAGCAGCTTGATCAATGAGCAGTTCTTC. It codes for CASSLINEQFF.

This chain connects TRBV9 to TRBJ2-1; TRBD1 agrees at 8 bases. Germline V lookup: CDR1 SGDLS, CDR2 YYNGEE. This CDR3 has 15 amino acids. With V trimmed by 0 bases and J by 4 bases, 3 bases remained unmatched. As DNA, the CDR3 is TGTGCCAGCAGCGTAGGTACAGGGGGGTACAATGAGCAGTTCTTC. It encodes CASSVGTGGYNEQFF.

This clonotype was seen a few times. The J gene is TRBJ2-3, the V gene TRBV6-5, with D maybe TRBD2 (5 bases). This CDR3 is 12 amino acids long. Germline CDR1 reads MNHEY; CDR2 reads SVGAGI. Trimming removed 4 bases from V and 5 bases from J, with 7 bases in between. The CDR3 DNA sequence: TGTGCCAGCAGTTCAAGCGGAGATACGCAGTATTTT. Translation: CASSSSGDTQYF.

The sample holds many counts of this clonotype. This chain uses TRBV7-8 with TRBJ1-1; D not certain. The germline CDR1 and CDR2 sequences are SGHVS and FQNEAQ. The CDR3 runs 13 residues. V shed 1 base and J shed 1 base, with 4 bases lying between them. The CDR3 sequence: CASSLERNTEAFF. DNA for the CDR3: TGTGCCAGCAGCTTAGAGAGGAACACTGAAGCTTTCTTT.

The CDR3 nucleotides are TGCGCCAGCAGGGATCAGGAAACCCGCTCCTACGAGCAGTACTTC. Translated: CASRDQETRSYEQYF. The rearrangement joins TRBV5-1 to TRBJ2-7; D is undetermined. CDR3 size: 15 residues. Trimming left V 5 bases short and J 0 bases short, with 15 bases between. Germline CDR1 reads SGHRS; CDR2 reads YFSETQ.

This chain links TRBV11-2 with TRBJ2-2; TRBD1 matches 10 bases. This CDR3 spans 16 amino acids. The V segment lost 5 bases and the J segment 3 bases; nucleotides outside the gene matches: 6. The germline V gene has CDR1 SGHAT and CDR2 FQNNGV. CDR3 sequence: CASSPTGTGDTGELFF. The CDR3 nucleotides read TGTGCCAGCAGCCCGACCGGGACAGGGGACACCGGGGAGCTGTTTTTT.

The CDR3 reads CASSFVGGYEQYF. The CDR3 DNA is TGTGCCAGCAGTTTTGTGGGAGGGTACGAGCAGTACTTC. The V gene is TRBV28, the J gene TRBJ2-7, with 7 positions matching TRBD2. V was clipped by 3 bases and J by 4 bases; unmatched bases: 3. Looked up from germline, CDR1 is MDHEN and CDR2 is SYDVKM. This CDR3 region has 13 residues.

J is TRBJ2-3 and V is TRBV5-1, with D tentatively TRBD1 (5 bases). The CDR3 has 14 amino acids. V lost 0 bases and J 6 bases, leaving 11 bases between the germline ends. Germline lookup yields CDR1 SGHRS and CDR2 YFSETQ. The CDR3 coding sequence is TGCGCCAGCAGCTTGGGACAGTTCCACGATACGCAGTATTTT. It specifies CASSLGQFHDTQYF. Complete variable domain (other parts from reference TRBV5-1 and TRBJ2-3): KAGVTQTPRYLIKTRGQQVTLSCSPISGHRSVSWYQQTPGQGLQFLFEYFSETQRNKGNFPGRFSGRQFSNSRSEMNVSTLELGDSALYLCASSLGQFHDTQYFGPGTRLTVL.

The rearrangement links TRBV18 to TRBJ2-1; 9 positions match TRBD2. CDR3 length equals 18 residues. CDR1 is KGHSH and CDR2 is LQKENI in the germline V gene. V dropped 2 bases and J dropped 0; count of bases not matched to a gene: 8. The CDR3 here is CASSPAPTSGSSYNEQFF. The CDR3 DNA reads TGTGCCAGCTCACCAGCTCCGACTAGCGGCAGCTCCTACAATGAGCAGTTCTTC.

The chain recombines TRBV6-2 or TRBV6-3 with TRBJ2-7, with 9 bases aligning to TRBD1. V was clipped by 10 bases and J by 6 bases; unmatched bases: 7. CDR3 length: 12 amino acids. CDR1 MNHEY and CDR2 SVGEGT come from the germline V gene. CDR3 in amino acids: CAIRDRVSEQYF. The CDR3 DNA reads TGTGCCATCCGGGACAGGGTGAGCGAGCAGTACTTC.

Notes on this clonotype: This may come from a read error, since a much larger clone is one base off. V gene TRBV11-2 combines with J gene TRBJ2-3; D unclear. The CDR3 spans 14 residues. The germline CDR1 and CDR2 sequences are SGHAT and FQNNGV. The CDR3 region has the DNA TGTGTCAGCAGCTTAGTCAGAAGCACAGATACGCAGTATTTT. It yields the protein CVSSLVRSTDTQYF. The whole variable domain, remainder taken from reference TRBV11-2 and TRBJ2-3, is EAGVAQSPRYKIIEKRQSVAFWCNPISGHATLYWYQQILGQGPKLLIQFQNNGVVDDSQLPKDRFSAERLKGVDSTLKIQPAKLEDSAVYLCVSSLVRSTDTQYFGPGTRLTVL.

This clonotype was observed once. The chain is built from TRBV11-2 and TRBJ2-5; 8 bases agree with TRBD1. J was trimmed by 4 bases and V by 2 bases; bases with no gene match: 12. The CDR3 runs to 17 residues. Germline CDR1 reads SGHAT; CDR2 reads FQNNGV. Here the CDR3 reads CASSLRRAGGELETQYF. In nucleotides, the CDR3 is TGTGCCAGCAGCTTACGAAGGGCAGGGGGCGAGTTAGAGACCCAGTACTTC.